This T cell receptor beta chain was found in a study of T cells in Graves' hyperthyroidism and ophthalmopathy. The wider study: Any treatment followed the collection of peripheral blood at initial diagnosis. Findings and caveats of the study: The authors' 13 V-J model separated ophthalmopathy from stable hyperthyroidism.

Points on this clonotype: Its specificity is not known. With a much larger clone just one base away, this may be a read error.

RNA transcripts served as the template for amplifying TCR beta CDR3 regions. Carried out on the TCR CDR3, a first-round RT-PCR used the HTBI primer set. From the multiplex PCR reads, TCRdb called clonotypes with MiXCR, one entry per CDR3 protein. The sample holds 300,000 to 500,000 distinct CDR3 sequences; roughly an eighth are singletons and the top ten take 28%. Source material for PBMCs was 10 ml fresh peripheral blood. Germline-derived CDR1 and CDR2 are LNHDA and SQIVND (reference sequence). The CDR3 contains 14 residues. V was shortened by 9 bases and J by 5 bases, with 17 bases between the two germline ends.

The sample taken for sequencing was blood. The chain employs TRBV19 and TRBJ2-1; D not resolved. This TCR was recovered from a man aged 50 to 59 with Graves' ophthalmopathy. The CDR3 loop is CASHSGIKNNEQFF. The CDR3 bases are TGTGCCAGCCACAGTGGTATTAAAAACAATGAGCAGTTCTTC. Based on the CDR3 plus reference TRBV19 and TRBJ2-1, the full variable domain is DGGITQSPKYLFRKEGQNVTLSCEQNLNHDAMYWYRQDPGQGLRLIYYSQIVNDFQKGDIAEGYSVSREKKESFPLTVTSAQKNPTAFYLCASHSGIKNNEQFFGPGTRLTVL.